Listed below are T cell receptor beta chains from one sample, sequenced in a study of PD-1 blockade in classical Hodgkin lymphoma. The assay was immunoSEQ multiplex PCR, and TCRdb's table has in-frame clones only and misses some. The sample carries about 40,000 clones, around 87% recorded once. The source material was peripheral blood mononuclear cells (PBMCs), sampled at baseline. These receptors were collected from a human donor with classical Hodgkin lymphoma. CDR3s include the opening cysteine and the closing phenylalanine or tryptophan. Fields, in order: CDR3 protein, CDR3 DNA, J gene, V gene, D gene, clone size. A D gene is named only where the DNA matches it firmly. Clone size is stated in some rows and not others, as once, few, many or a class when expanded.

CDR3: CASSRGVGQFF
DNA: TGCGCCAGCAGCCGAGGGGTTGGGCAGTTCTTC
J: TRBJ2-1
V: TRBV4-1
D: .
size: .

CDR3: CASSPGVLQEAQYF
DNA: TGTGCCAGCAGCCCAGGGGTTCTCCAAGAGGCCCAGTACTTC
J: TRBJ2-5
V: TRBV5-6
D: .
size: .

CDR3: CAISGTDEKLFF
DNA: TGTGCCATCAGTGGAACAGATGAAAAACTGTTTTTT
J: TRBJ1-4
V: TRBV10-3
D: .
size: once

CDR3: CASTRRTSGSKETQYF
DNA: TGCGCCAGCACCCGTCGGACTAGCGGGAGTAAAGAGACCCAGTACTTC
J: TRBJ2-5
V: TRBV23-1
D: TRBD2
size: .

CDR3: CASSPTGGYSTDTQYF
DNA: TGTGCCAGCAGCCCGACAGGGGGCTATAGCACAGATACGCAGTATTTT
J: TRBJ2-3
V: TRBV7-2
D: TRBD1
size: few

CDR3: CASSIDLSPWNEQFF
DNA: TGTGCCAGTAGTATAGATCTATCCCCCTGGAATGAGCAGTTCTTC
J: TRBJ2-1
V: TRBV19
D: .
size: .

CDR3: CASSAWTGVYGYTF
DNA: TGTGCCAGCAGCGCTTGGACAGGGGTCTATGGCTACACCTTC
J: TRBJ1-2
V: TRBV9
D: TRBD1
size: .

CDR3: CASSRDRANSPLHF
DNA: TGTGCCAGCAGCCGCGACAGGGCAAATTCACCCCTCCACTTT
J: TRBJ1-6
V: TRBV7-9
D: TRBD1
size: .

CDR3: CASSPLGQASTDTQYF
DNA: TGTGCCAGCTCACCTCTGGGACAGGCAAGCACAGATACGCAGTATTTT
J: TRBJ2-3
V: TRBV18
D: TRBD1
size: .

CDR3: CATSRGGDRGGHGYTF
DNA: TGTGCCACCAGCAGAGGGGGGGACAGGGGAGGCCATGGCTACACCTTC
J: TRBJ1-2
V: TRBV15
D: TRBD1
size: .

CDR3: CASRRTGVQETQYF
DNA: TGTGCCAGCAGGAGAACAGGGGTCCAAGAGACCCAGTACTTC
J: TRBJ2-5
V: TRBV11-2
D: TRBD1
size: .

CDR3: CASRPAGTDTQYF
DNA: TGTGCCAGCAGACCCGCCGGCACAGATACGCAGTATTTT
J: TRBJ2-3
V: TRBV27
D: .
size: .

CDR3: CASSAREGEKLFF
DNA: TGTGCCAGCAGTGCAAGGGAGGGAGAAAAACTGTTTTTT
J: TRBJ1-4
V: TRBV6-6
D: .
size: .

CDR3: CASSVGNWHTIYF
DNA: TGTGCCAGCAGCGTAGGAAATTGGCACACCATATATTTT
J: TRBJ1-3
V: TRBV9
D: .
size: .

CDR3: CASSYRPPMNTEAFF
DNA: TGTGCCAGCAGTTACAGGCCTCCCATGAACACTGAAGCTTTCTTT
J: TRBJ1-1
V: TRBV6-5
D: .
size: .

CDR3: CASRGYSNQPQHF
DNA: TGTGCCAGCAGGGGTTATAGCAATCAGCCCCAGCATTTT
J: TRBJ1-5
V: TRBV6-6
D: .
size: .

CDR3: CASRPGGAGVPDTQYF
DNA: TGTGCCAGCCGCCCAGGGGGCGCAGGGGTCCCAGATACGCAGTATTTT
J: TRBJ2-3
V: TRBV7-2
D: TRBD1
size: .

CDR3: CASRDWGRQPQHF
DNA: TGTGCCAGCAGGGACTGGGGCAGACAGCCCCAGCATTTT
J: TRBJ1-5
V: TRBV6-1
D: .
size: .

CDR3: CASSPRGTSGTWYEQYF
DNA: TGTGCCAGCTCACCTAGGGGGACTAGCGGGACGTGGTACGAGCAGTACTTC
J: TRBJ2-7
V: TRBV18
D: TRBD2
size: .

CDR3: CASSSGTSGRYEQYF
DNA: TGTGCCAGCAGCTCAGGGACTAGCGGGAGATACGAGCAGTACTTC
J: TRBJ2-7
V: TRBV7-6
D: TRBD2
size: .

CDR3: CASSSGGGVSGNTIYF
DNA: TGTGCCAGCAGCTCCGGCGGGGGAGTCTCTGGAAACACCATATATTTT
J: TRBJ1-3
V: TRBV7-9
D: .
size: .

CDR3: CASSLALSGQETQYF
DNA: TGTGCCAGCAGCTTAGCGCTCAGCGGTCAAGAGACCCAGTACTTC
J: TRBJ2-5
V: TRBV7-2
D: .
size: .

CDR3: CASSVGGTENIQYF
DNA: TGTGCCAGCAGCGTAGGGGGGACAGAAAACATTCAGTACTTC
J: TRBJ2-4
V: TRBV9
D: TRBD1
size: .

CDR3: CASSYSAAGDNSPLHF
DNA: TGTGCCAGCAGTTACTCGGCGGCAGGAGATAATTCACCCCTCCACTTT
J: TRBJ1-6
V: TRBV6-5
D: .
size: once

CDR3: CASRQERGHNEQFF
DNA: TGTGCCAGTAGGCAGGAGCGGGGCCACAATGAGCAGTTCTTC
J: TRBJ2-1
V: TRBV19
D: TRBD2
size: .

CDR3: CASGGQELGEKLFF
DNA: TGTGCCAGCGGGGGACAGGAGTTGGGGGAAAAACTGTTTTTT
J: TRBJ1-4
V: TRBV2
D: TRBD1
size: .

CDR3: CATTPDSLNTEAFF
DNA: TGTGCCACCACCCCAGACAGTCTTAACACTGAAGCTTTCTTT
J: TRBJ1-1
V: TRBV15
D: .
size: .

CDR3: CASCSALSGGRPGELFF
DNA: TGTGCCAGTTGTTCGGCCCTTAGCGGAGGAAGGCCCGGGGAGCTGTTTTTT
J: TRBJ2-2
V: TRBV19
D: .
size: .

CDR3: CAWSARGQGGMISGELFF
DNA: TGTGCCTGGAGTGCGAGGGGGCAGGGCGGGATGATATCCGGGGAGCTGTTTTTT
J: TRBJ2-2
V: TRBV30
D: .
size: .

CDR3: CASSSRTSSHEQYF
DNA: TGTGCCAGCAGCTCAAGGACTAGTTCCCACGAGCAGTACTTC
J: TRBJ2-7
V: TRBV7-2
D: TRBD2
size: .

CDR3: CAWSIAGGYYNEQFF
DNA: TGTGCCTGGAGTATAGCGGGAGGTTACTACAATGAGCAGTTCTTC
J: TRBJ2-1
V: TRBV30
D: TRBD2
size: .

CDR3: CASLSGSATHNEQFF
DNA: TGTGCCAGCCTCTCGGGCAGCGCCACGCACAATGAGCAGTTCTTC
J: TRBJ2-1
V: TRBV28
D: .
size: .

CDR3: CASSRSGCGDNEKLFF
DNA: TGCGCCAGCAGTCGGAGCGGGTGCGGTGATAATGAAAAACTGTTTTTT
J: TRBJ1-4
V: TRBV10-1
D: .
size: .

CDR3: CASRDYGDEQFF
DNA: TGTGCCAGTAGGGACTACGGGGATGAGCAGTTCTTC
J: TRBJ2-1
V: TRBV19
D: .
size: .

CDR3: CASSAGTGTLNQPQHF
DNA: TGCGCCAGCAGCGCCGGGACAGGGACCCTAAATCAGCCCCAGCATTTT
J: TRBJ1-5
V: TRBV5-1
D: TRBD1
size: .

CDR3: CASSQGGGGQYF
DNA: TGTGCCAGCAGCCAAGGAGGGGGCGGGCAGTACTTC
J: TRBJ2-7
V: TRBV4-2
D: TRBD1
size: .

CDR3: CASSPVLGLAQETQYF
DNA: TGTGCCAGCAGTCCAGTTTTGGGGCTGGCCCAAGAGACCCAGTACTTC
J: TRBJ2-5
V: TRBV6-6
D: .
size: .

CDR3: CASSAQGAPPAFF
DNA: TGTGCCAGCAGCGCCCAGGGTGCCCCCCCAGCTTTCTTT
J: TRBJ1-1
V: TRBV9
D: .
size: .

CDR3: CASSLRSGPRNEQFF
DNA: TGTGCCAGCAGCTTACGGTCGGGGCCGCGCAATGAGCAGTTCTTC
J: TRBJ2-1
V: TRBV7-6
D: .
size: .

CDR3: CASTGTNYGYTF
DNA: TGTGCCAGCACAGGCACTAACTATGGCTACACCTTC
J: TRBJ1-2
V: TRBV6-5
D: .
size: .

CDR3: CSVEYQGSYEQYF
DNA: TGCAGCGTTGAGTACCAGGGCTCCTACGAGCAGTACTTC
J: TRBJ2-7
V: TRBV29-1
D: .
size: few